The clone carrying this T cell receptor beta chain was counted a few times. Generated by immunoSEQ multiplex PCR, the TCRdb table keeps only in-frame clones and is missing some. The sample contains around 25,000 clones, around 86% of which appear only once. The data originate from a study of blood T cell repertoires in COVID-19. Overall study context: COVID-19 samples, acute and convalescent, were from the United States, Italy and Spain.

The CDR3 is 13 amino acids. V shed 1 base and J shed 8 bases, with 11 bases lying between them. The V gene's germline CDR1 is MNHNS and CDR2 SASEGT. This receptor was taken from a human donor with active COVID-19. The donor label of this sample is uncertain. The sample taken for sequencing was peripheral blood. This chain uses TRBV6-1 with TRBJ1-1; TRBD1 is a possible D gene (6 bases). CDR3 sequence: CASSEERGTEAFF. For the CDR3, the DNA is TGTGCCAGCAGTGAAGAGAGGGGGACCGAAGCTTTCTTT.